This T cell receptor beta chain was profiled in a study of blood T cell repertoires in COVID-19. As processed by the authors: For nucleated cells, counts were estimated from reference gene primer amplification. Assay: immunoSEQ multiplex PCR; the TCRdb copy retains only in-frame clones and omits some. V and J calls plus clone size are reproduced from that table; the DNA served to infer D and trimming. The repertoire has more than 200,000 clones, around 85% of them found once; the top ten carry 4%. V shed 3 bases and J 4 bases; nucleotides not matched to a gene: 10. CDR1 and CDR2 (germline): SGHRS, YFSETQ. The CDR3 contains 16 residues.

The material sequenced was peripheral blood. The chain couples TRBV5-1 to TRBJ1-1; 9 nucleotides align to TRBD1. The receptor was derived from a woman between 35 and 50 years old with active or convalescent COVID-19. DNA of the CDR3: TGCGCCAGCAGCTCTTTATTGACAGGGGGGAGCACTGAAGCTTTCTTT. Its protein is CASSSLLTGGSTEAFF.